These 5 T cell receptor beta chains share one sample of origin, sequenced in a study of control samples from healthy donors and cancer patients (dated by TCRdb to 2020 to 2021). The library was built by means of the immunoSEQ multiplex PCR assay. TCRdb obtained this table from immuneACCESS and retained in-frame rearrangements with V and J assigned. These tables miss some clones; where compared with another copy, unresolved V genes account for less than half of the shortfall, and the remainder is unexplained. The sample table holds some 40,000 clones, of which around 88% were seen once. Of the sample, about 22% falls within the top ten clones. The specimen sequenced was PBMCs. These receptors originate from a woman aged 55-75 years with lung cancer.

The chain couples TRBV6-5 to TRBJ2-7; TRBD2 matches at 7 bases. The V gene end was trimmed by 6 bases and the J gene end by 6 bases; junction bases not matched to a gene: 11. Germline V gene lookup returns CDR1 MNHEY and CDR2 SVGAGI. The CDR3 has 14 amino acids. The CDR3 reads CASSPWTRAGEQYF. The CDR3 region has the DNA TGTGCCAGCAGCCCCTGGACTAGAGCTGGCGAGCAGTACTTC.

The rearrangement links TRBV4-1 to TRBJ1-5; D call uncertain. V lost 1 base to trimming and J lost 5 bases, with 6 bases between them. Germline CDR1 is MGHRA and CDR2 is YSYEKL. The CDR3 is 13 residues long. Written as DNA, the CDR3 is TGCGCCAGCAGCCAAGGGAGGGATCAGCCCCAGCATTTT. It codes for CASSQGRDQPQHF.

The chain has TRBV19 and TRBJ1-1, with D unresolved. The V gene's germline CDR1 is LNHDA and CDR2 SQIVND (reference sequence). V was clipped by 4 bases and J by 0 bases, with 9 bases between them. This CDR3 is built from 14 residues. The CDR3 sequence is CASSKQSMNTEAFF. The DNA for the CDR3 is TGTGCCAGTAGTAAACAGAGCATGAACACTGAAGCTTTCTTT.

This chain links TRBV5-1 with TRBJ2-2, with D tentatively TRBD1 (5 bases). Germline V gene lookup returns CDR1 SGHRS and CDR2 YFSETQ. V lost 2 bases and J lost 6, with 5 bases in between. This CDR3 spans 12 amino acids. CDR3 sequence (DNA): TGCGCCAGCAGCTTCAGGGCCGGGGAGCTGTTTTTT. As protein: CASSFRAGELFF.

This clone has just one count. The chain employs TRBV15 and TRBJ2-2, with no clear D. Trimming took off 0 bases at V and 4 bases at J, with 9 bases between the two ends. The CDR3 has 15 residues. CDR1 is LNHNV and CDR2 is YYDKDF in the germline V gene (reference sequence). CDR3 coding DNA: TGTGCCACCAGCAGAGAGGAACGGGCCACCGGGGAGCTGTTTTTT. This sequence encodes CATSREERATGELFF. The whole variable domain, remainder taken from reference TRBV15 and TRBJ2-2, is DAMVIQNPRYQVTQFGKPVTLSCSQTLNHNVMYWYQQKSSQAPKLLFHYYDKDFNNEADTPDNFQSRRPNTSFCFLDIRSPGLGDTAMYLCATSREERATGELFFGEGSRLTVL.